What follows is one T cell receptor beta chain and its context. The antigen it recognizes is unknown. The input lacks base qualities; no much larger clone sits a single base away. This record belongs to a study of T cell clones after liver transplantation (dated 2019 in TCRdb). For context, the study as a whole: The samples were obtained from ITN030ST, a randomized trial that attempted immunosuppression withdrawal within 2 years after liver transplantation. Donor-reactive T cell clones were identified by TCRbeta sequencing following a pre-transplant mixed lymphocyte reaction and were subsequently tracked in post-transplant blood. Third party-reactive TCRbeta sequences were also identified from pre-transplant MLRs to serve as an antigen-independent comparator for donor-reactive sequences. Of the eight recipients, a few were HCV-positive, while the remaining recipients had been transplanted for non-autoimmune, non-viral indications. Until randomization at 12-24 months post-transplant, subjects were given standard immunosuppression, with no induction therapy. Tolerance was defined as complete withdrawal of immunosuppression for at least one year without a rise in liver enzymes beyond twice the upper limit of normal. Blood samples were collected pre-transplant, then pre-randomization ahead of withdrawal, and finally post-randomization once withdrawal had either been completed or failed. A cohort of 8 liver transplant recipients was studied, of whom 3 were classified as tolerant and 5 as non-tolerant. Results the study describes overall, beyond this receptor: The conclusions were considered preliminary, being limited by small, heterogeneous patient numbers and non-standardized post-transplant time points. A greater decline was seen for donor-reactive sequences than for third party-reactive sequences, suggesting partial antigen-specific deletion unrelated to withdrawal success. Since no allograft tissue specimens were available, donor-reactive T cells may have migrated into the graft instead of being deleted. When repertoire turnover was taken into account, detection of donor-reactive sequences was significantly reduced in 7 of 8 subjects for CD4 and in 8 of 8 subjects for CD8. Low numbers of available donor cells limited the measurable donor-reactive repertoire in two subjects. Circulating donor-reactive CD4 TCRbeta sequences fell significantly post-transplant in most of the 8 subjects, irrespective of tolerance or HCV status.

This specimen's time point label, per the study, means: pre-transplant. Unstimulated PBMCs, after thawing, were stained for CD3, CD4 and CD8 and then FACS-sorted into CD3+CD4+ and CD3+CD8+ populations. Randomization to immunosuppression withdrawal applied to every one of the 8 studied subjects. Genomic DNA was isolated with the Qiagen DNeasy Blood and Tissue Kit. The junction shows trimming of 0 bases on V and 0 bases on J, plus 10 bases between the germline ends. CDR1 and CDR2 are read off the germline V gene as SGDLS and YYNGEE. The CDR3 holds 16 amino acids from the cysteine to the phenylalanine. The retained sequence is limited to the CDR3, 48 bases, with the frame set at the first base. High-throughput TCRbeta CDR3 sequencing of frozen genomic DNA was performed by immunoSEQ, with PCR amplification, mapping, bias correction and internal controls included. From the authors' description of their analysis: Productive rearrangements were retained, and unique TCRbeta sequences were defined by the CDR3 nucleotide sequence together with the V and J gene. For a sequence to be called donor-reactive, it needed a frequency of at least 0.01% and at least 5-fold expansion in CFSE-low cells compared with unstimulated pre-transplant cells. To ensure at least 90% detection power, minimum frequency thresholds were set for each subject based on that subject's lowest-template unstimulated sample. Jensen-Shannon divergence between the top 1000 TCRbeta sequences post- versus pre-transplant served as the measure of repertoire turnover. Changes in detection of donor-reactive sequences were assessed with two-sided Fisher's exact tests. This immuneACCESS table, as held by TCRdb, lists in-frame sequences with V and J called but not all clones. Of the missing ones, under half trace to an unresolved V gene in checked studies; the others have no known cause. V, J and clone size were drawn from that table, and D and trimming were deduced from the DNA. The sample table records some 70,000 clones; 90% of these occur just once. Roughly 2.7% of the sample comes from the top ten.

The origin of this receptor is a human donor who received a liver transplant. The chain joins TRBV9 to TRBJ1-3; possibly the D gene is TRBD1, per 5 matching bases. The starting material was CD4+ T cells from blood, obtained before liver transplant. The nucleotides are TGTGCCAGCAGCGTAGGGGGGTGGAACTCTGGAAACACCATATATTTT. Its translation is CASSVGGWNSGNTIYF.